The 30 T cell receptor beta chains below were found in one sample sequenced in a study of Tregs in tolerant kidney transplant recipients. TCRdb's table, derived via immunoSEQ multiplex PCR, lists solely in-frame clones and lacks some. The sample yields 120,000 or so clones, roughly nine tenths seen once. Sample: CD4+ T cells from blood. These receptors were taken from a human donor in good health.

The chain recombines TRBV15 with TRBJ2-3; D not resolved. The V end was cut by 6 bases, the J end by 3 bases, with 10 bases between. The CDR3 consists of 13 residues. CDR1 is LNHNV, CDR2 YYDKDF, per germline (reference sequence). CDR3 bases: TGTGCCACCAGGACGGTGGTGACAGATACGCAGTATTTT. Encoded protein: CATRTVVTDTQYF.

The chain has TRBV19 and TRBJ2-1; 7 positions match TRBD1. The germline CDR1 and CDR2 sequences are LNHDA and SQIVND (reference sequence). Trimming at V came to 3 bases and at J to 1 base, leaving 3 bases not matched to a gene. CDR3 size: 15 residues. The CDR3 region is CASSMTGNSYNEQFF. The CDR3, as DNA: TGTGCCAGTAGTATGACAGGGAATTCCTACAATGAGCAGTTCTTC.

DNA of the CDR3: TGTGCCAGCAGTTCCCGGGACAGGGGACCGCGGCAGCCCCAGCATTTT. This codes for CASSSRDRGPRQPQHF. The chain is built from TRBV6-5 and TRBJ1-5; TRBD1 agrees at 10 bases. This CDR3 has 16 residues. After removal of 4 bases from V and 7 bases from J, the junction contained 10 bases not matched to a gene. CDR1 and CDR2 (germline): MNHEY, SVGAGI.

The chain uses TRBV5-1 and TRBJ2-3, with D perhaps matching TRBD2 (5 bases). From germline, CDR1 is SGHRS and CDR2 YFSETQ. V was cut by 3 bases and J by 7 bases, with 12 bases left in between. CDR3 size: 13 residues. The CDR3 nucleotides are TGCGCCAGCAGCTCAACCACTAGAAATACGCAGTATTTT. Translating gives CASSSTTRNTQYF.

The genes are TRBV2 and TRBJ2-1, with 8 bases aligning to TRBD2. CDR1 SNHLY and CDR2 FYNNEI come from the germline V gene. V dropped 8 bases and J dropped 4; count of bases not matched to a gene: 10. The CDR3 sequence is 15 residues long. The CDR3 sequence is CASEGPSGLYNEQFF. The CDR3 nucleotides read TGTGCCAGCGAGGGTCCTAGCGGGCTATACAATGAGCAGTTCTTC.

V usage is TRBV18 and J usage is TRBJ2-1; D gene ambiguous. Between the trimmed V and J ends, which lost 6 bases and 9 bases, there was a span of 9 bases. The CDR3 is 11 residues long. Germline CDR1 reads KGHSH; CDR2 reads LQKENI. CDR3 protein: CASSPNTEQFF. DNA of the CDR3: TGTGCCAGCTCGCCTAACACTGAGCAGTTCTTC.

This chain joins TRBV2 and TRBJ2-7, with TRBD1 matching 7 bases. The germline V gene encodes CDR1 SNHLY and CDR2 FYNNEI. This CDR3 spans 13 amino acids. With V trimmed by 3 bases and J by 9 bases, 8 bases remained unmatched. This CDR3 reads CASSDLLGGGQYF. For the CDR3, the DNA is TGTGCCAGCAGTGACCTGCTAGGGGGCGGGCAGTACTTC.

This chain connects TRBV21-1 to TRBJ1-2; TRBD1 is the table's D call and was not checked against the DNA. TRBV21-1 is classified as a pseudogene. This CDR3 is 16 amino acids long. CDR3 sequence reads: CAGTKDRLVPNYGYTF. For the CDR3, the DNA is TGTGCCGGAACAAAGGACAGATTAGTACCTAACTATGGCTACACCTTC.

J is TRBJ1-1 and V is TRBV11-2; the match to TRBD1 covers 7 bases. The V gene end was trimmed by 5 bases and the J gene end by 4 bases; junction bases not matched to a gene: 13. Germline values: CDR1 SGHAT, CDR2 FQNNGV. The CDR3 consists of 16 residues. The CDR3 DNA reads TGTGCCAGCAGCCTCTTCCTCGGACAGGAGGGCACTGAAGCTTTCTTT. This sequence encodes CASSLFLGQEGTEAFF. Supplemented by reference TRBV11-2 and TRBJ1-1, the full variable domain reads EAGVAQSPRYKIIEKRQSVAFWCNPISGHATLYWYQQILGQGPKLLIQFQNNGVVDDSQLPKDRFSAERLKGVDSTLKIQPAKLEDSAVYLCASSLFLGQEGTEAFFGQGTRLTVV.

The CDR3 nucleotides are TGCGCCAGCAGCTTGGGACAGAGTTCGCAAGAGACCCAGTACTTC. Protein: CASSLGQSSQETQYF. The chain is built from TRBV5-1 and TRBJ2-5; a weak D match, TRBD1 (5 bases). Germline values: CDR1 SGHRS, CDR2 YFSETQ. This CDR3 is 15 amino acids long. The V end was cut by 0 bases, the J end by 2 bases, with 11 bases between.

This rearrangement joins TRBV6-1 to TRBJ1-1, with D possibly TRBD1 on 6 matching bases. The V gene's germline CDR1 is MNHNS and CDR2 SASEGT. This CDR3 has 15 residues. V shed 6 bases and J shed 0 bases, with 14 bases lying between them. The DNA of the CDR3 is TGTGCCAGCAGGGCCGGAAACAGGGTGAACACTGAAGCTTTCTTT. It yields the protein CASRAGNRVNTEAFF.

The rearrangement uses TRBV7-3 and TRBJ1-1, with D perhaps matching TRBD1 (5 bases). Per the germline V gene, CDR1 is SGHTA and CDR2 is FQGTGA. The CDR3 is made up of 16 amino acids. Trimming took 2 bases from V and 0 from J, leaving 13 bases between them. The CDR3 loop reads CASSLEQAGVNTEAFF. In nucleotides, the CDR3 is TGTGCCAGCAGCTTAGAACAGGCTGGGGTGAACACTGAAGCTTTCTTT.

V and J are TRBV6-5 and TRBJ1-2, with TRBD1 matching over 10 bases. CDR1 and CDR2 (germline): MNHEY, SVGAGI. CDR3 length equals 13 residues. The ends lost 2 bases at V and 7 bases at J; junction bases unmatched: 1. CDR3 loop: CASSYDRGLGYTF. DNA for the CDR3: TGTGCCAGCAGTTACGACAGGGGGCTTGGCTACACCTTC.

V is TRBV5-1 and J is TRBJ2-7, with TRBD2 identical over 9 bases. The CDR3 extends over 15 amino acids. CDR1 SGHRS and CDR2 YFSETQ come from the germline V gene. The J segment lost 2 bases and the V segment lost 0 bases, leaving 3 bases of the junction unmatched. Here the CDR3 reads CASSLVPSGTYEQYF. The CDR3 nucleotides are TGCGCCAGCAGCTTGGTGCCTAGCGGGACCTACGAGCAGTACTTC.

V usage is TRBV2 and J usage is TRBJ2-1; 14 bases are shared with TRBD2. Germline CDR1 is SNHLY and CDR2 is FYNNEI. Losses at the gene ends were 6 bases for V and 1 base for J; bases not matched to a gene: 2. The CDR3 is made up of 16 amino acids. The CDR3 DNA reads TGTGCCAGCAGCCGACTAGCGGGAGGGTCCTACAATGAGCAGTTCTTC. Its protein product is CASSRLAGGSYNEQFF.

The chain recombines TRBV15 with TRBJ2-5, with unresolved D. Trimming pared 5 bases from V and 0 bases from J, leaving 10 bases between. CDR3 length equals 14 residues. Germline CDR1 LNHNV, CDR2 YYDKDF (reference sequence). This CDR3 is CATSLQRYQETQYF. CDR3 DNA: TGTGCCACCAGCCTCCAGAGATACCAAGAGACCCAGTACTTC. The variable domain in full, with the rest retrieved from reference TRBV15 and TRBJ2-5, is DAMVIQNPRYQVTQFGKPVTLSCSQTLNHNVMYWYQQKSSQAPKLLFHYYDKDFNNEADTPDNFQSRRPNTSFCFLDIRSPGLGDTAMYLCATSLQRYQETQYFGPGTRLLVL.

The chain combines TRBV21-1 with TRBJ1-4. TRBV21-1 is a pseudogene. CDR3 length: 14 amino acids. The CDR3 region has the DNA TGTGCCAGCAGCAGACAGGGAGGGAATGAAAAACTGTTTTTT. Protein product: CASSRQGGNEKLFF.

The V call is TRBV21-1, the J call TRBJ2-1; the table names TRBD1, a call not compared with the DNA. TRBV21-1 has pseudogene status. The CDR3 loop spans 16 amino acids. The CDR3 is CASSKATGGQYNEQFF. CDR3 sequence (DNA): TGTGCCAGCAGCAAAGCGACAGGGGGCCAATACAATGAGCAGTTCTTC.

The chain links TRBV5-1 to TRBJ1-1; maybe TRBD1 (6 bases). From germline, CDR1 is SGHRS and CDR2 YFSETQ. Trimming removed 1 base from V and 5 bases from J, with 15 bases in between. This CDR3 has 15 residues. CDR3 nucleotide sequence: TGCGCCAGCAGCTTGAGTCCACAGGGCCGGACTGAAGCTTTCTTT. Amino acid sequence: CASSLSPQGRTEAFF.

The rearrangement uses TRBV7-2 and TRBJ2-3; D uncertain. This CDR3 spans 14 amino acids. V was trimmed by 5 bases and J by 1 base, leaving 10 bases between them. Germline lookup yields CDR1 SGHTA and CDR2 FQGNSA. The CDR3 protein is CASSVRTGTDTQYF. The CDR3 DNA reads TGTGCCAGCAGCGTACGGACCGGCACAGATACGCAGTATTTT.

The rearrangement links TRBV11-2 to TRBJ2-1; 8 bases are shared with TRBD2. V lost 4 bases and J lost 4; bases outside the gene matches: 15. Germline V gene lookup returns CDR1 SGHAT and CDR2 FQNNGV. The CDR3 is 18 amino acids. The CDR3 reads CASSSVSGGGRRYNEQFF. CDR3 DNA: TGTGCCAGCAGCTCGGTCTCCGGGGGGGGCAGGAGATACAATGAGCAGTTCTTC.

V is TRBV6-6 and J is TRBJ1-2, with D possibly TRBD1 on 6 matching bases. V gave up 10 bases and J gave up 0 bases, with 12 bases separating them. CDR1 is MNHNY and CDR2 is SVGAGI in the germline V gene (reference sequence). The CDR3 consists of 13 residues. This CDR3 is CATADRTNYGYTF. CDR3 nucleotide sequence: TGTGCCACCGCGGACAGAACTAACTATGGCTACACCTTC.

This chain joins TRBV6-5 and TRBJ1-3; D not certain. The germline V gene has CDR1 MNHEY and CDR2 SVGAGI. CDR3 size: 15 residues. The V end lost 5 bases, the J end lost 7 bases, and 18 bases lay between the germline ends. The CDR3 nucleotides read TGTGCCAGCAGTAGCACAGCCCCGGCGAGGAACACCATATATTTT. Protein sequence: CASSSTAPARNTIYF.

DNA of the CDR3: TGCGCCAGCAGCTTGGTCCCAGACCAAGAGACCCAGTACTTC. This encodes CASSLVPDQETQYF. This chain joins TRBV5-1 and TRBJ2-5; D unresolved. The V end lost 0 bases, the J end lost 0 bases, and 6 bases lay between the germline ends. The CDR3 sequence is 14 residues long. Germline V gene lookup returns CDR1 SGHRS and CDR2 YFSETQ.

The V gene is TRBV6-5, the J gene TRBJ2-2, with 10 bases that match TRBD1. The V gene's germline CDR1 is MNHEY and CDR2 SVGAGI. Losses at the gene ends were 8 bases for V and 7 bases for J; bases not matched to a gene: 10. This CDR3 region has 15 residues. The CDR3 DNA reads as TGTGCCAGCTCAAGGAGCGGGACAGGGGTCGGGGAGCTGTTTTTT. This sequence encodes CASSRSGTGVGELFF.

The chain carries TRBV5-6 and TRBJ2-1; D may be TRBD2 (6 bases). In germline, CDR1 is SGHDT, CDR2 YYEEEE. V lost 6 bases to trimming and J lost 2 bases, with 18 bases between them. The CDR3 is 16 amino acids. CDR3 region: CASTPGRDLTYNEQFF. CDR3 in DNA: TGTGCCAGCACCCCTGGGCGGGATTTAACCTACAATGAGCAGTTCTTC.

This clone was counted once. This chain uses TRBV6-5 with TRBJ1-3; unclear D gene. The ends were cut back, 6 bases at V and 3 bases at J, with 15 bases in the middle. This CDR3 has 15 amino acids. Germline V CDR1 and CDR2: MNHEY, SVGAGI. CDR3 coding DNA: TGTGCCAGCAGCCGGGGAAGAGGGAATGGAAACACCATATATTTT. It translates to CASSRGRGNGNTIYF.

The chain recombines TRBV21-1 with TRBJ1-5. TRBV21-1 has pseudogene status. This CDR3 comprises 16 residues. The CDR3 here is CASSNPTPYSNQPQHF. The CDR3 DNA reads TGTGCCAGCAGCAACCCCACGCCATATAGCAATCAGCCCCAGCATTTT.

This chain uses TRBV7-2 with TRBJ2-2; no clear D. The CDR3 covers 14 residues. Germline V gene lookup returns CDR1 SGHTA and CDR2 FQGNSA. Trimming stripped 4 bases from V and 6 bases from J, with 12 bases between. The CDR3 bases are TGTGCCAGCAGCTCGCGGCTGGCTGCCGGGGAGCTGTTTTTT. Its protein product is CASSSRLAAGELFF.

The chain uses TRBV11-2 and TRBJ2-3; TRBD2 matches at 11 bases. J gave up 3 bases and V 7 bases, and 6 bases lay outside the gene matches. The CDR3 has 15 amino acids. The germline gives CDR1 SGHAT, CDR2 FQNNGV. CDR3 sequence: CASTIAGGPTDTQYF. In DNA form, the CDR3 reads TGTGCCAGCACCATAGCGGGAGGGCCAACAGATACGCAGTATTTT.